This T cell receptor beta chain was recorded in a study of blood T cell repertoires in COVID-19. Background on the study: Samples came from the United States, Italy and Spain, spanning acute and convalescent COVID-19. From T cells, B-cell-depleted T cells, or PBMCs came the material, which was cDNA or gDNA.

The assay was immunoSEQ multiplex PCR, and TCRdb's table has in-frame clones only and misses some. The sample includes 150,000 to 200,000 clones, 80% to 90% of them seen just once. The germline V and J ends were trimmed by 3 bases and 10 bases, with 16 bases remaining between them. This CDR3 is built from 14 residues. From germline, CDR1 is KGHSH and CDR2 LQKENI. The J gene is TRBJ2-1, the V gene TRBV18; D is possibly TRBD2 (7 bases). Sample: peripheral blood. The sequence was collected from an older woman with COVID-19, enrolled during active disease. The CDR3 region is CASSPRGGGWEQFF. In DNA form, the CDR3 reads TGTGCCAGCTCACCGAGGGGGGGTGGATGGGAGCAGTTCTTC. Together with reference TRBV18 and TRBJ2-1, the CDR3 gives the full variable domain: NAGVMQNPRHLVRRRGQEARLRCSPMKGHSHVYWYRQLPEEGLKFMVYLQKENIIDESGMPKERFSAEFPKEGPSILRIQQVVRGDSAAYFCASSPRGGGWEQFFGPGTRLTVL.